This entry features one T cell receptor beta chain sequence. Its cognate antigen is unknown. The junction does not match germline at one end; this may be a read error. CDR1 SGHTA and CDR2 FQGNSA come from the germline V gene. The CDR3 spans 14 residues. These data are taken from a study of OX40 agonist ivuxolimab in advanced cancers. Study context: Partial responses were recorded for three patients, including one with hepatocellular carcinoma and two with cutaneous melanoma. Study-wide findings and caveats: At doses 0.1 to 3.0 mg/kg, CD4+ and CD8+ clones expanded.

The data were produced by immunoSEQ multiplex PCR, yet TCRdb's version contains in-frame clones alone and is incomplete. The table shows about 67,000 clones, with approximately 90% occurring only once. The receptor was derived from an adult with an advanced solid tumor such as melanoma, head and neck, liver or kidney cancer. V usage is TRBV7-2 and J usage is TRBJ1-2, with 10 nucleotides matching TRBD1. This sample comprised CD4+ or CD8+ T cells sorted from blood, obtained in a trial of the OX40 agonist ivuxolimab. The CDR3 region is CASSPWDRGGSGPF. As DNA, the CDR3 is TGTGCCAGCAGCCCGTGGGACAGGGGCGGTTCAGGCCCCTTC.